Presented here are 15 T cell receptor beta chains from one specimen sequenced in a study of T cell responses to AZD1222 COVID-19 vaccine. Only in-frame clones appear in the TCRdb table, and some are missing; sequencing was by immunoSEQ multiplex PCR. The sample carries around 96,000 clones, about 90% recorded once. The specimen was peripheral blood, collected 28 days after the second AZD1222 dose. The receptor source for this set is an adult who received the AZD1222 COVID-19 vaccine.

This clone was counted a few times. The chain combines TRBV28 with TRBJ1-2; D possibly corresponds to TRBD1 (6 bases). Germline values: CDR1 MDHEN, CDR2 SYDVKM. This CDR3 is built from 12 residues. Trimming removed 6 bases from V and 5 bases from J, with 10 bases in between. CDR3 region: CASSTTGYGYTF. The CDR3 bases are TGTGCCAGCAGCACCACAGGGTATGGCTACACCTTC.

With regard to this clone: Other DNA sequences in the same sample also yield this CDR3. The V and J genes are TRBV2 and TRBJ2-1; D remains unclear. CDR1 and CDR2 (germline): SNHLY, FYNNEI. Trimming removed 2 bases at V and 4 bases at J, with 0 bases between. This CDR3 spans 11 amino acids. The CDR3 DNA sequence: TGTGCCAGCAGTGAATACAATGAGCAGTTCTTC. Residues: CASSEYNEQFF. Full variable domain (missing parts from reference TRBV2 and TRBJ2-1): EPEVTQTPSHQVTQMGQEVILRCVPISNHLYFYWYRQILGQKVEFLVSFYNNEISEKSEIFDDQFSVERPDGSNFTLKIRSTKLEDSAMYFCASSEYNEQFFGPGTRLTVL.

V is TRBV10-3 and J is TRBJ1-3, with TRBD1 matching 10 bases. Per germline, CDR1 ENHRY and CDR2 SYGVKD. This CDR3 contains 19 residues. V shed 6 bases, J shed 2 bases, and the junction held 16 bases outside the gene matches. The CDR3 sequence is CAISAGTGVSLVAGNTIYF. CDR3 in DNA: TGTGCCATCAGCGCCGGGACAGGGGTCAGTTTAGTTGCTGGAAACACCATATATTTT.

The rearrangement uses TRBV5-5 and TRBJ2-7; maybe TRBD2 (6 bases). Germline loops: CDR1 SGHKS, CDR2 YYEKEE (reference sequence). Trimming took 0 bases from V and 4 from J, leaving 20 bases between them. This CDR3 comprises 17 residues. DNA of the CDR3: TGTGCCAGCAGCTTGGGCCCCACTGCGGGACGGGAGTACGAGCAGTACTTC. This translates into CASSLGPTAGREYEQYF.

The CDR3 DNA sequence: TGTGCCAGCGCTTTTCAGGAGACCACCGGGGAGCTGTTTTTT. It is translated as CASAFQETTGELFF. The rearrangement joins TRBV11-2 to TRBJ2-2; no firm D call. The CDR3 has 14 amino acids. The germline gives CDR1 SGHAT, CDR2 FQNNGV. V lost 8 bases to trimming and J lost 4 bases, with 14 bases between them. Using reference TRBV11-2 and TRBJ2-2 for the parts outside the CDR3, the full variable domain is EAGVAQSPRYKIIEKRQSVAFWCNPISGHATLYWYQQILGQGPKLLIQFQNNGVVDDSQLPKDRFSAERLKGVDSTLKIQPAKLEDSAVYLCASAFQETTGELFFGEGSRLTVL.

This chain joins TRBV5-1 and TRBJ2-5, with a possible D match to TRBD1 (5 bases). Trimming left V 4 bases short and J 3 bases short, with 16 bases between. There are 15 residues in the CDR3. Germline-derived CDR1 and CDR2 are SGHRS and YFSETQ. The CDR3 region is CASSKTGTSEETQYF. DNA for the CDR3: TGCGCCAGCAGCAAAACAGGAACCTCAGAAGAGACCCAGTACTTC.

The genes are TRBV5-1 and TRBJ2-5; a weak D match, TRBD2 (6 bases). CDR1 SGHRS and CDR2 YFSETQ come from the germline V gene. V was shortened by 2 bases and J by 2 bases, with 10 bases between the two germline ends. The CDR3 spans 14 residues. The CDR3 spells CASSLGSGQETQYF. The CDR3 DNA reads as TGCGCCAGCAGCTTAGGTAGCGGACAAGAGACCCAGTACTTC. The full variable domain, with the rest looked up from reference TRBV5-1 and TRBJ2-5, is KAGVTQTPRYLIKTRGQQVTLSCSPISGHRSVSWYQQTPGQGLQFLFEYFSETQRNKGNFPGRFSGRQFSNSRSEMNVSTLELGDSALYLCASSLGSGQETQYFGPGTRLLVL.

The chain is built from TRBV15 and TRBJ2-7; no clear D. This CDR3 is built from 15 residues. V lost 0 bases and J 4 bases, leaving 13 bases between the germline ends. Per the germline V gene, CDR1 is LNHNV and CDR2 is YYDKDF (reference sequence). The CDR3 protein is CATSRDRDRRYEQYF. CDR3 coding DNA: TGTGCCACCAGCAGAGACCGTGACCGGAGATACGAGCAGTACTTC. Full variable domain (remainder filled in from reference TRBV15 and TRBJ2-7): DAMVIQNPRYQVTQFGKPVTLSCSQTLNHNVMYWYQQKSSQAPKLLFHYYDKDFNNEADTPDNFQSRRPNTSFCFLDIRSPGLGDTAMYLCATSRDRDRRYEQYFGPGTRLTVT.

The V and J genes are TRBV27 and TRBJ1-5, with TRBD1 identical over 8 bases. Germline values: CDR1 MNHEY, CDR2 SMNVEV (reference sequence). This CDR3 has 15 residues. J was trimmed by 11 bases and V by 8 bases; bases with no gene match: 17. The CDR3 DNA sequence: TGTGCCAGCGGACGCCTTGGACAGGGTTCTTGGTCCCAGCATTTT. It yields the protein CASGRLGQGSWSQHF.

The V gene is TRBV30, the J gene TRBJ1-6; no definite D call. Germline CDR1 and CDR2: GTSNPN and SVGIG (reference sequence). The CDR3 contains 15 residues. V was shortened by 1 base and J by 0 bases, with 7 bases between the two germline ends. DNA for the CDR3: TGTGCCTGGAGTGGGACGAGCTCCTATAATTCACCCCTCCACTTT. Protein product: CAWSGTSSYNSPLHF.

The chain uses TRBV29-1 and TRBJ2-7; 8 nucleotides match TRBD1. V was pared by 2 bases and J by 4 bases, with 4 bases of the junction left unmatched. The CDR3 is made up of 13 amino acids. Germline V lookup: CDR1 SQVTM, CDR2 ANQGSEA. The chain's CDR3 is CSVEKDRDYEQYF. The DNA of the CDR3 is TGCAGCGTTGAAAAGGACAGGGATTACGAGCAGTACTTC.

This clone occurred a few times. This chain connects TRBV19 to TRBJ1-2; possibly TRBD1 for D (6 bases). Germline assignment: CDR1 LNHDA and CDR2 SQIVND (reference sequence). There are 15 residues in the CDR3. The V and J ends lost 5 bases and 8 bases respectively, with 21 bases between them. CDR3 in amino acids: CASSPTTGQYGGYTF. In DNA, the CDR3 is TGTGCCAGTAGTCCCACGACAGGACAGTATGGAGGCTACACCTTC.

This clone is a singleton in its sample. This sequence joins TRBV18 and TRBJ1-1; 7 bases are shared with TRBD1. Per the germline V gene, CDR1 is KGHSH and CDR2 is LQKENI. The CDR3 runs 15 residues. V lost 4 bases and J lost 6; bases outside the gene matches: 11. The CDR3 protein is CASSLAPQGIAEAFF. CDR3 DNA sequence: TGTGCCAGCTCACTCGCCCCACAGGGGATTGCTGAAGCTTTCTTT.

The chain joins TRBV9 to TRBJ2-1, with D perhaps matching TRBD1 (5 bases). Germline V gene data show CDR1 as SGDLS and CDR2 as YYNGEE. V was cut by 7 bases and J by 6 bases, with 11 bases left in between. This CDR3 has 12 amino acids. CDR3 sequence reads: CASGAGFNEQFF. CDR3 coding DNA: TGTGCCAGCGGGGCAGGTTTCAATGAGCAGTTCTTC.

The V and J genes are TRBV27 and TRBJ1-1; D gene uncertain. The CDR3 has 14 amino acids. The germline CDR1 and CDR2 sequences are MNHEY and SMNVEV (reference sequence). The germline V and J ends were trimmed by 4 bases and 4 bases, with 13 bases remaining between them. In DNA form, the CDR3 reads TGTGCCAGCAGTTCGACCTTAATCCCCACTGAAGCTTTCTTT. This codes for CASSSTLIPTEAFF.